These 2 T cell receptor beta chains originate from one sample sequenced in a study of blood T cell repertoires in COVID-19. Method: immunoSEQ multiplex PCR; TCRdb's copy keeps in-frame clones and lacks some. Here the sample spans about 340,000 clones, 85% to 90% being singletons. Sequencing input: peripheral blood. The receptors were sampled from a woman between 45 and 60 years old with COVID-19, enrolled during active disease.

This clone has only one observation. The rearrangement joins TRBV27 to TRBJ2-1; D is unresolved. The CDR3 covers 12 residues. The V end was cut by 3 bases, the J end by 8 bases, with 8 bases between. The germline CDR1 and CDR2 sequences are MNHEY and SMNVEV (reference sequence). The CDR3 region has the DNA TGTGCCAGCAGTTTTCTTGGGCATGAGCAGTTCTTC. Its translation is CASSFLGHEQFF.

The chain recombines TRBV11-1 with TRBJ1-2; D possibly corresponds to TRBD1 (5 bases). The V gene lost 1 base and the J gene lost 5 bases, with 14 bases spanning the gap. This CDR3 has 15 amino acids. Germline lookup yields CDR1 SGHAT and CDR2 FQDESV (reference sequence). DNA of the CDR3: TGTGCCAGCAGCTTAGATCGGTACTCAGGGTATGGCTACACCTTC. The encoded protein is CASSLDRYSGYGYTF. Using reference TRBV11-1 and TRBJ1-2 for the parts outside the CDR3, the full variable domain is EAEVAQSPRYKITEKSQAVAFWCDPISGHATLYWYRQILGQGPELLVQFQDESVVDDSQLPKDRFSAERLKGVDSTLKIQPAELGDSAMYLCASSLDRYSGYGYTFGSGTRLTVV.